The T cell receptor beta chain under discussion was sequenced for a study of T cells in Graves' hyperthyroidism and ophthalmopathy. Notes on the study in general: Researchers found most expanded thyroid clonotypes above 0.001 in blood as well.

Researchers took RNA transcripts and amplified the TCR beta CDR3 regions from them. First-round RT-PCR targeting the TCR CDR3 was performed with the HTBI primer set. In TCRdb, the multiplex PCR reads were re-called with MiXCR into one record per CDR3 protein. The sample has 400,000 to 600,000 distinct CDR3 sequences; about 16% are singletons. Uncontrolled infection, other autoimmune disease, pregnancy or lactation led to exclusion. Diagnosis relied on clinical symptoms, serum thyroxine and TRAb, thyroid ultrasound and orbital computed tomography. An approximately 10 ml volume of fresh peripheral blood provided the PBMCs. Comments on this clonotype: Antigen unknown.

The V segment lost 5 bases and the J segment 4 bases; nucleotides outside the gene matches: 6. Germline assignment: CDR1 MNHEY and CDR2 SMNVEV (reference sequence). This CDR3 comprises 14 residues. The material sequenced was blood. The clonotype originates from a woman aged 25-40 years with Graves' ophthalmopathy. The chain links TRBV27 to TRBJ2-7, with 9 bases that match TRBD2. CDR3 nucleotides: TGTGCCAGCAGTCTCCAGCGGGGGGTGTACGAGCAGTACTTC. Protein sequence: CASSLQRGVYEQYF.